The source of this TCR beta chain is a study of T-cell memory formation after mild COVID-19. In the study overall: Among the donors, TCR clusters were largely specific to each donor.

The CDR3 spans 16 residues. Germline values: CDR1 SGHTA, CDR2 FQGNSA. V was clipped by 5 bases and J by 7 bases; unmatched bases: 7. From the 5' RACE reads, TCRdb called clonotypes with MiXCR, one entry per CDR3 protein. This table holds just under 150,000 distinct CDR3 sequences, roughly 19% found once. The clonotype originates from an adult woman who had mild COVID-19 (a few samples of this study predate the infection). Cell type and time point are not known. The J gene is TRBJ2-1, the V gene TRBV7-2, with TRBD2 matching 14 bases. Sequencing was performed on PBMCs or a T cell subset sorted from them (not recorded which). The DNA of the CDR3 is TGTGCCAGCAGCCCTTCGGGACTAGCGGGAGTGAATGAGCAGTTCTTC. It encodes CASSPSGLAGVNEQFF.